This T cell receptor (beta chain) stems from a study of blood T cell repertoires in COVID-19. There are 17 residues in the CDR3. The method was immunoSEQ multiplex PCR; TCRdb's version includes in-frame clones alone and lacks a portion of them. Of 200,000 to 300,000 clones listed, about nine tenths are singletons. Cohort allocation depended upon clinical history that participants reported. The clonotype was recovered from a woman between 35 and 50 years old with acute COVID-19. Sample: PBMCs or T cells enriched from blood (not recorded which). This rearrangement joins TRBV21-1 to TRBJ2-1; the table gives TRBD2 as D, unverified against the DNA. TRBV21-1 is labeled a pseudogene. For the CDR3, the DNA is TGTGCCAGCAGCAAAGTTGTGCTACTAAGCTCCTACAATGAGCAGTTCTTC. Its protein is CASSKVVLLSSYNEQFF.